Each of the 6 T cell receptor beta chains below was sequenced from the same sample in a study of T cell clones after liver transplantation. Some clones are missing from TCRdb's copy, which holds only in-frame ones; the method was immunoSEQ multiplex PCR. The repertoire includes 20,000 to 30,000 clones, approximately 71% of them detected once, and approximately 2.8% sits in the top ten. Material: CD4+ T cells from blood, obtained before liver transplant. The receptors were sampled from a human donor who received a liver transplant.

The CDR3 loop is CASSDSVGGPDTQYF. CDR3 bases: TGTGCCAGCAGTGACTCGGTGGGAGGGCCAGATACGCAGTATTTT. The genes are TRBV6-4 and TRBJ2-3, with 7 bases aligning to TRBD2. V was pared by 0 bases and J by 4 bases, with 4 bases of the junction left unmatched. Looked up from germline, CDR1 is MRHNA and CDR2 is SNTAGT. CDR3 length: 15 amino acids.

The chain is built from TRBV6-1 and TRBJ2-7; TRBD1 or TRBD2 may be the D gene (5 bases each). CDR1 is MNHNS and CDR2 is SASEGT in the germline V gene. V gave up 6 bases and J gave up 2 bases, with 11 bases separating them. The CDR3 has 13 amino acids. CDR3 sequence reads: CASSRDPTYEQYF. CDR3 coding DNA: TGTGCCAGCAGCCGGGACCCGACCTACGAGCAGTACTTC.

The chain is built from TRBV6-5 and TRBJ2-7, with 8 bases aligning to TRBD1. Germline loops: CDR1 MNHEY, CDR2 SVGAGI. CDR3 length: 15 amino acids. Losses at the gene ends were 5 bases for V and 3 bases for J; bases not matched to a gene: 9. CDR3 amino acids: CASSLDRGSLYEQYF. As DNA, the CDR3 is TGTGCCAGCAGTCTTGACAGGGGTTCCCTCTACGAGCAGTACTTC.

This rearrangement joins TRBV23-1 to TRBJ2-1; perhaps TRBD1 as D (6 bases). TRBV23-1 is sorted into the ORF group, with uncertain function. V was trimmed by 0 bases and J by 4 bases, leaving 7 bases between them. The CDR3 loop spans 14 amino acids. DNA for the CDR3: TGCGCCAGCAGTCAATCGGACAGTTACAATGAGCAGTTCTTC. Translated: CASSQSDSYNEQFF.

The CDR3 spells CASSDWLGSVQPQHF. The CDR3 nucleotides are TGTGCCAGTAGTGACTGGCTAGGGAGTGTTCAGCCCCAGCATTTT. The chain employs TRBV19 and TRBJ1-5; D is ambiguous. The V end lost 5 bases, the J end lost 6 bases, and 17 bases lay between the germline ends. The CDR3 covers 15 residues. Germline assignment: CDR1 LNHDA and CDR2 SQIVND (reference sequence).

The rearrangement uses TRBV5-1 and TRBJ1-1, with D hard to call. V lost 0 bases, J lost 7 bases, and 10 bases lay in between. The CDR3 extends over 13 amino acids. Germline CDR1 and CDR2: SGHRS and YFSETQ. The DNA of the CDR3 is TGCGCCAGCAGCTTGGAACAGCTAAATGAAGCTTTCTTT. The encoded protein is CASSLEQLNEAFF.